One sample yielded the 32 T cell receptor beta chains listed below, sequenced in a study of shared clonotypes between healthy human individuals. Naive CD8 cells lacked CD45RO and underwent positive selection for CCR7, leaving out terminally differentiated effector memory CD45RA+ cells. Sequencing used immunoSEQ multiplex PCR; TCRdb keeps in-frame clones, though not all of them. The data show hundreds of thousands of clones, over 90% seen once. The material sequenced was naive CD8+ T cells sorted from blood. Every receptor here comes from a man between 25 and 39 years old in good health.

The V gene is TRBV6-6, the J gene TRBJ2-3; TRBD2 aligns across 7 bases. J gave up 1 base and V 5 bases, and 3 bases lay outside the gene matches. Germline V gene data show CDR1 as MNHNY and CDR2 as SVGAGI (reference sequence). CDR3 length: 14 amino acids. The CDR3 DNA is TGTGCCAGCAGTCGTAGCGGGCGCACAGATACGCAGTATTTT. It encodes CASSRSGRTDTQYF.

The chain links TRBV5-4 to TRBJ2-1, with 8 bases matching TRBD2. J gave up 0 bases and V 5 bases, and 10 bases lay outside the gene matches. Looked up from germline, CDR1 is SGHNT and CDR2 is YYREEE (reference sequence). The CDR3 is 17 amino acids. This CDR3 is CASRGGSGNSSYNEQFF. The CDR3 coding sequence is TGTGCCAGCAGGGGAGGTAGCGGGAACAGCTCCTACAATGAGCAGTTCTTC.

The V gene is TRBV7-8, the J gene TRBJ2-7; 9 nucleotides agree with TRBD1. Germline values: CDR1 SGHVS, CDR2 FQNEAQ. The CDR3 loop spans 17 amino acids. Trimming at V came to 4 bases and at J to 7 bases, leaving 17 bases not matched to a gene. The CDR3 coding sequence is TGTGCCAGCAGCTCCCGGGGTACAGGGGGCGCCCCGGGGGAGCAGTACTTC. It codes for CASSSRGTGGAPGEQYF.

The chain joins TRBV13 to TRBJ1-5; D is undetermined. Deletions cut 3 bases from V and 5 bases from J, with 8 bases between. The CDR3 is made up of 13 amino acids. The germline gives CDR1 PRHDT, CDR2 FYEKMQ (reference sequence). The CDR3 region is CASSFVGHQPQHF. The CDR3 bases are TGTGCCAGCAGCTTCGTGGGCCATCAGCCCCAGCATTTT.

This clone is a singleton in its sample. This rearrangement joins TRBV28 to TRBJ2-2, with TRBD2 matching over 10 bases. The CDR3 covers 16 residues. Germline V gene sequence: CDR1 MDHEN, CDR2 SYDVKM. Trimming took 1 base from V and 5 from J; bases not matched to a gene: 4. The CDR3, as DNA: TGTGCCAGCAGTTTATCACTAGCGGGACCGACCGGGGAGCTGTTTTTT. This sequence encodes CASSLSLAGPTGELFF.

The chain carries TRBV7-6 and TRBJ2-7, with 11 bases aligning to TRBD2. The length of the CDR3 is 15 residues. The V gene's germline CDR1 is SGHVS and CDR2 FNYEAQ. V was clipped by 6 bases and J by 0 bases; unmatched bases: 4. The CDR3 region is CASSHTSGSSYEQYF. CDR3 bases: TGTGCCAGCAGTCATACTAGCGGGAGCTCCTACGAGCAGTACTTC.

The V and J genes are TRBV27 and TRBJ1-2, with TRBD1 as a possible D gene (6 bases). Germline V gene data show CDR1 as MNHEY and CDR2 as SMNVEV (reference sequence). Trimming took 5 bases from V and 5 from J, leaving 18 bases between them. The CDR3 loop spans 15 amino acids. The CDR3 spells CASSKGGRGPYGYTF. The DNA for the CDR3 is TGTGCCAGCAGTAAGGGGGGACGAGGGCCTTATGGCTACACCTTC.

This clone was detected once. This chain links TRBV9 with TRBJ2-1; no definite D call. This CDR3 is built from 15 residues. Trimming stripped 1 base from V and 5 bases from J, with 13 bases between. Per the germline V gene, CDR1 is SGDLS and CDR2 is YYNGEE. The CDR3 protein is CASSVSSGIDNEQFF. DNA for the CDR3: TGTGCCAGCAGCGTAAGTTCTGGGATCGACAATGAGCAGTTCTTC.

This chain joins TRBV23-1 and TRBJ2-3, with 7 bases fitting TRBD2. TRBV23-1 is treated as an ORF (open reading frame) with a function not yet certain. The CDR3 contains 17 residues. Unmatched junction bases numbered 8, after V lost 2 bases and J lost 0 bases. For the CDR3, the DNA is TGCGCCAGCAGTCAAGGGGCTAGCGGCCGAAGCACAGATACGCAGTATTTT. This codes for CASSQGASGRSTDTQYF.

V gene TRBV12-5 combines with J gene TRBJ2-5, with D perhaps matching TRBD1 (5 bases). Deletions cut 1 base from V and 1 base from J, with 10 bases between. The germline CDR1 and CDR2 sequences are LGHNT and FRNRAP. The CDR3 consists of 15 residues. CDR3 bases: TGTGCTAGTGGTTTGGGACAGCGTACCCAAGAGACCCAGTACTTC. This translates into CASGLGQRTQETQYF.

This clone was seen a handful of times. A read error is possible here, since a much larger clone lies one base away. The rearrangement joins TRBV4-1 to TRBJ2-2; D not certain. CDR1 and CDR2 from the germline V gene are MGHRA and YSYEKL. The V gene lost 0 bases and the J gene lost 6 bases, with 5 bases spanning the gap. This CDR3 contains 13 residues. The CDR3 DNA sequence: TGCGCCAGCAGCCAAGAATGGGCCGGGGAGCTGTTTTTT. It yields the protein CASSQEWAGELFF.

The V gene is TRBV7-9, the J gene TRBJ2-7, with 13 positions matching TRBD2. The J segment lost 0 bases and the V segment lost 4 bases, leaving 6 bases of the junction unmatched. Germline V gives CDR1 SEHNR, CDR2 FQNEAQ (reference sequence). This CDR3 has 17 residues. CDR3 loop: CASSSGLAGEGSYEQYF. CDR3 coding DNA: TGTGCCAGCAGCTCAGGACTAGCGGGAGAGGGCTCCTACGAGCAGTACTTC.

V and J are TRBV14 and TRBJ2-2; 9 bases map to TRBD2. Per the germline V gene, CDR1 is SGHDN and CDR2 is FVKESK. CDR3 length: 17 residues. V lost 1 base, J lost 3 bases, and 6 bases stayed unmatched. DNA of the CDR3: TGTGCCAGCAGCCAAGCGGCGACTAGCGGCTACACCGGGGAGCTGTTTTTT. It codes for CASSQAATSGYTGELFF.

V and J are TRBV6-6 and TRBJ1-1, with a possible D match to TRBD1 (5 bases). This CDR3 has 11 amino acids. The V end lost 10 bases, the J end lost 9 bases, and 15 bases lay between the germline ends. Germline CDR1 MNHNY, CDR2 SVGAGI (reference sequence). DNA of the CDR3: TGTGCCACAGAGACCGGGGCCCAAGCTTTCTTT. Translated, it gives CATETGAQAFF.

The chain recombines TRBV7-9 with TRBJ2-7; 10 bases match TRBD2. After removal of 4 bases from V and 5 bases from J, the junction contained 5 bases not matched to a gene. The CDR3 is made up of 14 amino acids. In germline, CDR1 is SEHNR, CDR2 FQNEAQ (reference sequence). DNA for the CDR3: TGTGCCAGCAGCTCTCCTAGCGGGAGAGACGAGCAGTACTTC. Amino acid sequence: CASSSPSGRDEQYF.

The chain has TRBV6-1 and TRBJ2-7; 9 positions match TRBD1. J was trimmed by 3 bases and V by 1 base; bases with no gene match: 4. This CDR3 spans 15 amino acids. Germline V gene sequence: CDR1 MNHNS, CDR2 SASEGT. CDR3 coding DNA: TGTGCCAGCAGTGAAGAACGGGACAGGGACTACGAGCAGTACTTC. This gives the protein CASSEERDRDYEQYF.

V usage is TRBV7-3 and J usage is TRBJ2-1; D unresolved. V shed 2 bases and J shed 0 bases, with 8 bases lying between them. This CDR3 is 15 amino acids long. Germline V lookup: CDR1 SGHTA, CDR2 FQGTGA. CDR3 protein: CASSLGASSYNEQFF. The CDR3 bases are TGTGCCAGCAGCTTAGGCGCGAGCTCCTACAATGAGCAGTTCTTC.

This clone came up once. This same CDR3 is encoded by further DNA sequences in the sample. V usage is TRBV7-9 and J usage is TRBJ2-7; no firm D call. CDR1 and CDR2 from the germline V gene are SEHNR and FQNEAQ (reference sequence). This CDR3 has 14 residues. V was pared by 1 base and J by 0 bases, with 7 bases between. The CDR3, as DNA: TGTGCCAGCAGCTTAGACCGGGCCTCCTACGAGCAGTACTTC. This codes for CASSLDRASYEQYF.

The chain joins TRBV27 to TRBJ1-5; 7 bases map to TRBD1. With V trimmed by 8 bases and J by 0 bases, 10 bases remained unmatched. CDR3 length equals 16 residues. Germline-derived CDR1 and CDR2 are MNHEY and SMNVEV (reference sequence). The CDR3 reads CASRQGGGYSNQPQHF. The CDR3 nucleotides read TGTGCCAGCCGACAGGGCGGAGGATATAGCAATCAGCCCCAGCATTTT.

A remark on this clone: This specimen includes other DNA sequences encoding the same CDR3. V is TRBV9 and J is TRBJ1-1; no clear D. The length of the CDR3 is 11 residues. Germline values: CDR1 SGDLS, CDR2 YYNGEE. The V and J ends lost 3 bases and 8 bases respectively, with 8 bases between them. In nucleotides, the CDR3 is TGTGCCAGCAGCGCGGGAGGCGAAGCTTTCTTT. This encodes CASSAGGEAFF.

This clone was found once. The rearrangement joins TRBV15 to TRBJ2-3; D not certain. The CDR3 spans 14 residues. Trimming left V 1 base short and J 4 bases short, with 9 bases between. CDR1 is LNHNV and CDR2 is YYDKDF in the germline V gene (reference sequence). CDR3: CATSRVQQSDTQYF. The CDR3 nucleotides are TGTGCCACCAGCAGAGTACAGCAGTCAGATACGCAGTATTTT.

The chain couples TRBV7-6 to TRBJ2-2, with D perhaps matching TRBD1 (5 bases). This CDR3 region has 15 residues. CDR1 and CDR2 from the germline V gene are SGHVS and FNYEAQ. V was shortened by 1 base and J by 4 bases, with 10 bases between the two germline ends. The CDR3 DNA is TGTGCCAGCAGCTTAGGGGGCTGGGGCACCGGGGAGCTGTTTTTT. This sequence encodes CASSLGGWGTGELFF. The full variable domain, rest sourced from reference TRBV7-6 and TRBJ2-2, is GAGVSQSPRYKVTKRGQDVALRCDPISGHVSLYWYRQALGQGPEFLTYFNYEAQQDKSGLPNDRFSAERPEGSISTLTIQRTEQRDSAMYRCASSLGGWGTGELFFGEGSRLTVL.

The V and J genes are TRBV19 and TRBJ2-7; unclear D gene. Trimming removed 2 bases at V and 0 bases at J, with 11 bases between. CDR1 is LNHDA, CDR2 SQIVND, per germline (reference sequence). The CDR3 extends over 15 amino acids. The CDR3 spells CASSIYRGSSYEQYF. The CDR3 DNA sequence: TGTGCCAGTAGTATATACCGCGGAAGCTCCTACGAGCAGTACTTC.

This clone showed up just a few times. J is TRBJ1-2 and V is TRBV27; D might be TRBD1 (5 bases). This CDR3 spans 13 amino acids. The V gene's germline CDR1 is MNHEY and CDR2 SMNVEV (reference sequence). Deletions cut 1 base from V and 6 bases from J, with 9 bases between. The CDR3 region has the DNA TGTGCCAGCAGTTTATGGGGCCGGGATGGCTACACCTTC. Its translation: CASSLWGRDGYTF.

V usage is TRBV9 and J usage is TRBJ2-1; D remains ambiguous. Germline CDR1 is SGDLS and CDR2 is YYNGEE. The CDR3 contains 15 residues. Trimming took off 3 bases at V and 0 bases at J, with 10 bases between the two ends. CDR3 sequence reads: CASSEKGFSYNEQFF. In DNA, the CDR3 is TGTGCCAGCAGCGAGAAGGGCTTCTCCTACAATGAGCAGTTCTTC.

The chain uses TRBV5-6 and TRBJ1-1, with D possibly being TRBD1 (6 bases). Germline CDR1 and CDR2: SGHDT and YYEEEE. V was shortened by 7 bases and J by 0 bases, with 10 bases between the two germline ends. The length of the CDR3 is 13 residues. The CDR3 region is CASEGGMNTEAFF. The CDR3 DNA is TGTGCCAGCGAAGGGGGGATGAACACTGAAGCTTTCTTT.

In regard to this clone: The sample holds other DNA sequences that translate to the same CDR3. V is TRBV5-1 and J is TRBJ2-5; no reliable D call. V was shortened by 0 bases and J by 1 base, with 1 base between the two germline ends. The CDR3 length is 12 residues. CDR1 is SGHRS, CDR2 YFSETQ, per germline. The CDR3 sequence is CASSLAQETQYF. In nucleotides, the CDR3 is TGCGCCAGCAGCTTGGCCCAAGAGACCCAGTACTTC.

V gene TRBV2 combines with J gene TRBJ1-2; D may be TRBD1 (5 bases). CDR1 is SNHLY and CDR2 is FYNNEI in the germline V gene. The CDR3 covers 11 residues. V lost 11 bases, J lost 5 bases, and 12 bases lay in between. The CDR3 nucleotides read TGTGCCGTTGGGGGGGGGTATGGCTACACCTTC. This translates into CAVGGGYGYTF.

The J gene is TRBJ2-3, the V gene TRBV19, with 11 bases fitting TRBD2. The V gene end was trimmed by 5 bases and the J gene end by 2 bases; junction bases not matched to a gene: 9. The germline CDR1 and CDR2 sequences are LNHDA and SQIVND (reference sequence). The length of the CDR3 is 17 residues. The CDR3 DNA is TGTGCCAGTAGTCCTACCAGACTAGCGGGATCCACAGATACGCAGTATTTT. This sequence encodes CASSPTRLAGSTDTQYF.

The chain couples TRBV4-3 to TRBJ2-7, with TRBD2 identical over 9 bases. The CDR3 is 16 amino acids. The V gene's germline CDR1 is LGHNA and CDR2 YSLEER. V gave up 4 bases and J gave up 3 bases; unmatched junction bases: 10. CDR3 nucleotide sequence: TGCGCCAGCAGCCGTACCGGGACTAGCCGGATCTACGAGCAGTACTTC. It encodes CASSRTGTSRIYEQYF.

The CDR3 nucleotides are TGCGCCAGCAGCTTGACGGACAGGGGGTTCTACGAGCAGTACTTC. Its protein is CASSLTDRGFYEQYF. The chain combines TRBV5-1 with TRBJ2-7, with TRBD1 matching 10 bases. The CDR3 is 15 residues long. The trim removed 1 base at V and 3 bases at J, leaving 4 bases unmatched. Per the germline V gene, CDR1 is SGHRS and CDR2 is YFSETQ.

J is TRBJ2-1 and V is TRBV9; no definite D call. CDR3 length: 15 residues. With 0 bases removed from V and 4 bases from J, the gap between germline ends came to 11 bases. Per germline, CDR1 SGDLS and CDR2 YYNGEE. In DNA form, the CDR3 reads TGTGCCAGCAGCGTAGTGGGATTGGGTTACAATGAGCAGTTCTTC. This codes for CASSVVGLGYNEQFF.